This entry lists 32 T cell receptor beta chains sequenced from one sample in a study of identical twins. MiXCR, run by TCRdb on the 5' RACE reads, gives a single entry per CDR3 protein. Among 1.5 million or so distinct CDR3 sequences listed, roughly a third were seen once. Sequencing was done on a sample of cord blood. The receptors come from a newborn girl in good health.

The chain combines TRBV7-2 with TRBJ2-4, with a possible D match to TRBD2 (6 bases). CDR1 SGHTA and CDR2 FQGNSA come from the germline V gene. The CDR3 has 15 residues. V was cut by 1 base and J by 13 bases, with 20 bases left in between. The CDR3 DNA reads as TGTGCCAGCAGCTTAGTTCTGCGGGAATTGGGGGAGCAGTACTTC. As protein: CASSLVLRELGEQYF.

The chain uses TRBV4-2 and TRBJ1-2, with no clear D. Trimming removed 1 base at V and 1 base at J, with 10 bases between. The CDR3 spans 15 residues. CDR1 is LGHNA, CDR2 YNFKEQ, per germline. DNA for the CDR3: TGTGCCAGCAGCCAAGGAGACACGGGTAACTATGGCTACACCTTC. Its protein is CASSQGDTGNYGYTF.

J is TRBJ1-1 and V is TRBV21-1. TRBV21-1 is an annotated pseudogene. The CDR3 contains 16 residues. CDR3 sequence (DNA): TGTGCCAGCACCCTAACAGCGTTCGACATGAACACTGAAGCTTTCTTT. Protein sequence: CASTLTAFDMNTEAFF.

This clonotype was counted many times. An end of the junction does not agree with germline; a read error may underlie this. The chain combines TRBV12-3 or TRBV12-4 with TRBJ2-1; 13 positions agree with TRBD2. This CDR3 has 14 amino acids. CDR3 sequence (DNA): TGCGCCAGCACTAGCGGGGGGGCCTACAATGAGCAGTTCTTC. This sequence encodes CASTSGGAYNEQFF.

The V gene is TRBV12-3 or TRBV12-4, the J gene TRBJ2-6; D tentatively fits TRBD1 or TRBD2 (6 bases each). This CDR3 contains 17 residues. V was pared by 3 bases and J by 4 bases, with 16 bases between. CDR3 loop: CASSFAPGAYGANVLTF. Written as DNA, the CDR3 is TGTGCCAGCAGTTTCGCCCCGGGGGCCTACGGGGCCAACGTCCTGACTTTC.

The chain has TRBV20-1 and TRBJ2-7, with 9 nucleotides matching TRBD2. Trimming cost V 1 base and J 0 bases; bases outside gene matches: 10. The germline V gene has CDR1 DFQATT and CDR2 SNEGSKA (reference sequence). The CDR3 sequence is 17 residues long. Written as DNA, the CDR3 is TGCAGTGCTAGAGGGGGTAGCGGGAGAGAAAGCTCCTACGAGCAGTACTTC. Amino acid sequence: CSARGGSGRESSYEQYF.

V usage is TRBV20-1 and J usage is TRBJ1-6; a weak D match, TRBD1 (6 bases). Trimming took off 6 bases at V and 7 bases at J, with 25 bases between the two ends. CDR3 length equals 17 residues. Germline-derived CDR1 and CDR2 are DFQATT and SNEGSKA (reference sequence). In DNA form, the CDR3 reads TGCAGTGCGCTCCGGGACACCCGTAAAAGGGTCAATTCACCCCTCCACTTT. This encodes CSALRDTRKRVNSPLHF.

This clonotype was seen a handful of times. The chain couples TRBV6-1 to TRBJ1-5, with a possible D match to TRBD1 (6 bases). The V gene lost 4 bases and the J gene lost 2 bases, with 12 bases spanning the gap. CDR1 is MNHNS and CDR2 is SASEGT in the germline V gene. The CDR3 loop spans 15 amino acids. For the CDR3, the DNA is TGTGCCAGCAGTGTAGAATGGACAGGCAATCAGCCCCAGCATTTT. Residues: CASSVEWTGNQPQHF.

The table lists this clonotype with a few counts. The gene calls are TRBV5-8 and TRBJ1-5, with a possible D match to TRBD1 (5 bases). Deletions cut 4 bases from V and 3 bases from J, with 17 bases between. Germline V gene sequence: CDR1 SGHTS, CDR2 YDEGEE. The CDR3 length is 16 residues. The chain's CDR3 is CASSPPTGLDNQPQHF. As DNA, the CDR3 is TGTGCCAGCAGCCCCCCCACAGGACTAGACAATCAGCCCCAGCATTTT. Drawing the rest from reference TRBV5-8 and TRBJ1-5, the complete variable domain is EAGVTQSPTHLIKTRGQQATLRCSPISGHTSVYWYQQALGLGLQFLLWYDEGEERNRGNFPPRFSGRQFPNYSSELNVNALELEDSALYLCASSPPTGLDNQPQHFGDGTRLSIL.

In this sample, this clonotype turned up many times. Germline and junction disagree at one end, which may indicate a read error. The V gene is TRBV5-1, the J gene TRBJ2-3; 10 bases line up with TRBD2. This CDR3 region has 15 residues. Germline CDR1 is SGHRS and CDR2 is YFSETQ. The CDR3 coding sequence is TGTGCCAGCAGCCTTGGACTAGCGGTCACAGATACGCAGTATTTT. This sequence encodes CASSLGLAVTDTQYF.

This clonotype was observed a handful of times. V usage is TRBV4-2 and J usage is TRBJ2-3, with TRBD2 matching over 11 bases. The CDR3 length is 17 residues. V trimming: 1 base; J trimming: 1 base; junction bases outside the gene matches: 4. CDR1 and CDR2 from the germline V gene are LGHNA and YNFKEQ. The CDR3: CASSQGVAGGRTDTQYF. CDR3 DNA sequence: TGTGCCAGCAGCCAAGGGGTAGCGGGAGGGCGCACAGATACGCAGTATTTT.

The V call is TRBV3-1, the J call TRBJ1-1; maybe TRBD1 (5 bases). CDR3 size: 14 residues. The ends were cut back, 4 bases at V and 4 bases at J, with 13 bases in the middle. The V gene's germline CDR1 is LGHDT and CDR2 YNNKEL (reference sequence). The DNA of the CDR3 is TGTGCCAGCAGCCTCCCGGGGGGGGTCACTGAAGCTTTCTTT. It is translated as CASSLPGGVTEAFF.

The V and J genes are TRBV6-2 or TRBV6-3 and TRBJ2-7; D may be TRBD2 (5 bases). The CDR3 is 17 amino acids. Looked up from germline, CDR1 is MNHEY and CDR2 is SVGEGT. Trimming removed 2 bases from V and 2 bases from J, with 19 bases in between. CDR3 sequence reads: CASSYPIHGGPTYEQYF. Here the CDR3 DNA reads TGTGCCAGCAGTTACCCCATCCATGGCGGGCCTACCTACGAGCAGTACTTC.

The DNA of the CDR3 is TGTGCCAGTAGTATCACAGGGGTCCAAGAGACCCAGTACTTC. Its translation is CASSITGVQETQYF. V gene TRBV19 combines with J gene TRBJ2-5, with 7 positions matching TRBD1. The V gene end was trimmed by 3 bases and the J gene end by 1 base; junction bases not matched to a gene: 2. The germline V gene encodes CDR1 LNHDA and CDR2 SQIVND (reference sequence). CDR3 size: 14 residues.

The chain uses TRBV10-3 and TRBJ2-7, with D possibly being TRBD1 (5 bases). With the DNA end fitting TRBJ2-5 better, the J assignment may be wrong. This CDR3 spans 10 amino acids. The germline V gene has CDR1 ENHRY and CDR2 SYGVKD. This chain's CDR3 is CAINRETQYF. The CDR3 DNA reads TGTGCCATCAACAGGGAGACCCAGTACTTC.

The CDR3 coding sequence is TGCAGTGCTAGAGAATGGCAGGGTCATCAGCCCCAGCATTTT. Encoded protein: CSAREWQGHQPQHF. The chain combines TRBV20-1 with TRBJ1-5, with a tentative D call TRBD1 (5 bases). This CDR3 contains 14 residues. Germline V gene lookup returns CDR1 DFQATT and CDR2 SNEGSKA (reference sequence). Deletions cut 0 bases from V and 5 bases from J, with 11 bases between.

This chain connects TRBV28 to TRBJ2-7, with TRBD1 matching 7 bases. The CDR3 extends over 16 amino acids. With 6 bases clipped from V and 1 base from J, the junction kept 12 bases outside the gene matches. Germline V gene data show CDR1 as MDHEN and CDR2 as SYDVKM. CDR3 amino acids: CASSNPGTDFSYEQYF. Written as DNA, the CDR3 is TGTGCCAGCAGCAACCCGGGGACAGACTTTTCCTACGAGCAGTACTTC. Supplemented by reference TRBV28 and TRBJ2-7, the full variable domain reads DVKVTQSSRYLVKRTGEKVFLECVQDMDHENMFWYRQDPGLGLRLIYFSYDVKMKEKGDIPEGYSVSREKKERFSLILESASTNQTSMYLCASSNPGTDFSYEQYFGPGTRLTVT.

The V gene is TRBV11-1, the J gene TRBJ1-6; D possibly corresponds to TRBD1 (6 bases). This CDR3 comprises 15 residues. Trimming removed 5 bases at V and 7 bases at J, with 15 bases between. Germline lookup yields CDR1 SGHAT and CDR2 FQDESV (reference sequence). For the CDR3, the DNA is TGTGCCAGCAGCGCCTACAGGGCCGAAAATTCACCCCTCCACTTT. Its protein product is CASSAYRAENSPLHF.

CDR3 coding DNA: TGTGTCTTAAGCCCACCCAGCGGGAGGATCCCCGCCTACGAGCAGTACTTC. Translating gives CVLSPPSGRIPAYEQYF. This chain connects TRBV3-1 to TRBJ2-7; 9 positions agree with TRBD2. CDR3 length equals 17 residues. The germline CDR1 and CDR2 sequences are LGHDT and YNNKEL (reference sequence).

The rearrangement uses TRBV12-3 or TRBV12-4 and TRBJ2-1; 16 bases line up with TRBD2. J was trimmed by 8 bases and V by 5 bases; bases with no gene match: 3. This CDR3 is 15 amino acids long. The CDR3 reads CASSGTSGRAHEQFF. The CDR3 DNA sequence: TGTGCCAGCAGTGGGACTAGCGGGAGGGCTCATGAGCAGTTCTTC.

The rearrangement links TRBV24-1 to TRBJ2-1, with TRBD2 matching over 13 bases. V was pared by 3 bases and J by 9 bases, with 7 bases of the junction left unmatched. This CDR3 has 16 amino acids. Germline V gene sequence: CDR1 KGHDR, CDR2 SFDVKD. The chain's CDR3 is CATSDVRTSGRSEQFF. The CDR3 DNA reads TGTGCCACCAGTGATGTTCGGACTAGCGGGAGAAGTGAGCAGTTCTTC.

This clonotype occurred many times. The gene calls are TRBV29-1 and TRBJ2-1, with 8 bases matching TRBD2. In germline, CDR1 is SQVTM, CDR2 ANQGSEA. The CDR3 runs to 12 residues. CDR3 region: CTLAGKNNEQFF. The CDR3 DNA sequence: TGCACCTTAGCGGGGAAGAACAATGAGCAGTTCTTC.

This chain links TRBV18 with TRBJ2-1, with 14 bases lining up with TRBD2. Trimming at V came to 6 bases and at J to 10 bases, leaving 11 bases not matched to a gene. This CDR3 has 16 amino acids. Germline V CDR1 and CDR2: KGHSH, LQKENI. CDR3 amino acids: CASSPPGLAGVKEQFF. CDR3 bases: TGTGCCAGCTCCCCCCCGGGACTAGCGGGAGTGAAGGAGCAGTTCTTC.

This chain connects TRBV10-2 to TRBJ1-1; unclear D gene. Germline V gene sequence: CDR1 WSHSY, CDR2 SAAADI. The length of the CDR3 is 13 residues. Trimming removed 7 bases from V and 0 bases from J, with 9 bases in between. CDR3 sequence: CASTRLMNTEAFF. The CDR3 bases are TGCGCCAGCACCAGACTGATGAACACTGAAGCTTTCTTT.

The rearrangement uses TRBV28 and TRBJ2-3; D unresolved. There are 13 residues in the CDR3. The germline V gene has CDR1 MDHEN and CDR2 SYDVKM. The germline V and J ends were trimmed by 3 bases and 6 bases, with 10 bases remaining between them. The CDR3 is CASSFRPRDTQYF. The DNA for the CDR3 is TGTGCCAGCAGTTTCCGACCTCGGGATACGCAGTATTTT.

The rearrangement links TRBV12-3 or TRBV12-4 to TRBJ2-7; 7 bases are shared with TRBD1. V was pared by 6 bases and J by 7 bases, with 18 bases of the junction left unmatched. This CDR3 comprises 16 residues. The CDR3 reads CASRPGGSGSYNEQYF. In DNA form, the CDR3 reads TGTGCCAGCAGGCCAGGGGGATCGGGCTCCTACAATGAGCAGTACTTC.

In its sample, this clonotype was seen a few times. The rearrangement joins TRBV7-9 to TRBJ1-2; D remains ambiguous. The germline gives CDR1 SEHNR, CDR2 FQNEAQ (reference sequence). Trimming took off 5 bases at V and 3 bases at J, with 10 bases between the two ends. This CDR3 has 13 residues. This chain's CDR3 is CASSPFGDYGYTF. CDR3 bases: TGTGCCAGCAGCCCCTTCGGTGACTATGGCTACACCTTC. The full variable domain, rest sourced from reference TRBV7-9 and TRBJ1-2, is DTGVSQNPRHKITKRGQNVTFRCDPISEHNRLYWYRQTLGQGPEFLTYFQNEAQLEKSRLLSDRFSAERPKGSFSTLEIQRTEQGDSAMYLCASSPFGDYGYTFGSGTRLTVV.

The CDR3 region is CASSQVGNGYEQYF. CDR3 sequence (DNA): TGTGCCAGCAGCCAAGTGGGGAACGGCTACGAGCAGTACTTC. The J gene is TRBJ2-7, the V gene TRBV4-2, with no clear D. CDR3 length: 14 residues. Between the trimmed V and J ends, which lost 1 base and 3 bases, there was a span of 10 bases. In germline, CDR1 is LGHNA, CDR2 YNFKEQ.

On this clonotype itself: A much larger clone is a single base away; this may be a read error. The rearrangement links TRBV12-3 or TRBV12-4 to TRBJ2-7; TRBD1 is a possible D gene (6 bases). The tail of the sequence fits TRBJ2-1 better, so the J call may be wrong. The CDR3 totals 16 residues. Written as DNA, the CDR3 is TGTGCCAGCTCCCCTGGACAGAGAAAGAGCTCCTACGAGCAGTTCTTC. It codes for CASSPGQRKSSYEQFF.

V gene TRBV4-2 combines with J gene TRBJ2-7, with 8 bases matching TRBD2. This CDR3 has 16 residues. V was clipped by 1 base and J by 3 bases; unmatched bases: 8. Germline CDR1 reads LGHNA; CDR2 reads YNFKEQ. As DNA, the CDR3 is TGTGCCAGCAGCCAAGTTGGTAGCGGGGCTGGCTACGAGCAGTACTTC. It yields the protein CASSQVGSGAGYEQYF.

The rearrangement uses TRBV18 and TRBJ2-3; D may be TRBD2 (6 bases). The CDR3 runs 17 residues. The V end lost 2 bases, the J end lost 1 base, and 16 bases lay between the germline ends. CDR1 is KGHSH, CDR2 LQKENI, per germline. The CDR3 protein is CASSPGLSRRGTDTQYF. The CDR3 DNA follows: TGTGCCAGCTCACCAGGACTATCCCGGAGGGGCACAGATACGCAGTATTTT.

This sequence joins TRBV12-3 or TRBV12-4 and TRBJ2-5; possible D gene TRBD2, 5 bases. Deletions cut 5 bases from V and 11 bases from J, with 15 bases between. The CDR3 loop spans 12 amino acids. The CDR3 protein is CASSASGSEQYF. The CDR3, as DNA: TGTGCCAGCAGTGCCAGCGGCTCTGAGCAGTACTTC.